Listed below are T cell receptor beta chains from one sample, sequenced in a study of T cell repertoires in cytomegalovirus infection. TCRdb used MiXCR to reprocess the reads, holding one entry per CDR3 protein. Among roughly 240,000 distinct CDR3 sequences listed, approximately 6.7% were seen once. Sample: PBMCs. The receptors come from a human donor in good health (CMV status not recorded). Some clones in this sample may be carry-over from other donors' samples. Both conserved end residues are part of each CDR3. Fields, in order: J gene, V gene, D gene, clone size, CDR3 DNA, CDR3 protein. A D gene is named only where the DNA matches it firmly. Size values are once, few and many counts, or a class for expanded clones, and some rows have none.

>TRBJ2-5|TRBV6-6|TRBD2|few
TGTGCCAGCAGTACGAGCGGGGCCGGGGAGACCCAGTACTTC
CASSTSGAGETQYF
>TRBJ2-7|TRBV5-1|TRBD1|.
TGCGCCAGCAGCCCCTCGACAGGGGGGAACTACGAGCAGTACTTC
CASSPSTGGNYEQYF
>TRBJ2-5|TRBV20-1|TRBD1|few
TGCAGTGCCATTTCGACCGGGACAGTGGGAGAGACCCAGTACTTC
CSAISTGTVGETQYF
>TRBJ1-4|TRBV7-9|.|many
TGTGCCAGCAGCCCACTGGCGGGGAGGGACGAAAAACTGTTTTTT
CASSPLAGRDEKLFF
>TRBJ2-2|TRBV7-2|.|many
TGTGCCAGCAGCTACCAAGGAACCGGGGAGCTGTTTTTT
CASSYQGTGELFF
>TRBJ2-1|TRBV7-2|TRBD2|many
TGTGCCAGCAGCTGGTCGGGGGGAGGGGATGAGCAGTTCTTC
CASSWSGGGDEQFF
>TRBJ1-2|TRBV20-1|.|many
TGCAGTGCTAGAGATTCCGGGACTTTCAAGTTGGCCTATGGCTACACCTTC
CSARDSGTFKLAYGYTF
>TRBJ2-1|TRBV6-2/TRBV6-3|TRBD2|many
TGTGCCAGCAGTTACGGTGGGGGGGGGACCTACAATGAGCAGTTCTTC
CASSYGGGGTYNEQFF
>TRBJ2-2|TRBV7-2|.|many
TGTGCCAGCAGCTTCTCTCTCGGCACCGGGGAGCTGTTTTTT
CASSFSLGTGELFF
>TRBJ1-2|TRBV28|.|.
TGTGCCAGCAGTGACGACTATGGCTACACCTTC
CASSDDYGYTF
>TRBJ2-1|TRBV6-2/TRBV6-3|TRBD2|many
TGTGCCAGCAGTTACTCAAGGGCGGGGGGGCCGGTGACCTACAATGAGCAGTTCTTC
CASSYSRAGGPVTYNEQFF
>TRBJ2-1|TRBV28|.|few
TGTGCCAGCAGTTTCGAGACGGGGATTGGACACTCCTACAATGAGCAGTTCTTC
CASSFETGIGHSYNEQFF
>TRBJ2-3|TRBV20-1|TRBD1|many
TGCAGTGCGTTGGCCCTGGGACAGGGGTTCACAGATACGCAGTATTTT
CSALALGQGFTDTQYF
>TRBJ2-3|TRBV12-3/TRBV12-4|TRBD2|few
TGTGCCAGCAGTACAACCGGGACTAGCGGCGACCGCACAGATACGCAGTATTTT
CASSTTGTSGDRTDTQYF
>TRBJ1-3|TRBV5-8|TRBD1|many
TGTGCCAGCACCATTTCCGGGACAGGGGCTCTCACCATATATTTT
CASTISGTGALTIYF
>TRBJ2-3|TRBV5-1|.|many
TGCGCCAGCAGCAGGCAGGGGGGAGTAGATACGCAGTATTTT
CASSRQGGVDTQYF
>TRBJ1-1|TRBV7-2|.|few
TGTGCCAGCAGCTGGAGACAGGTAAACACTGAAGCTTTCTTT
CASSWRQVNTEAFF
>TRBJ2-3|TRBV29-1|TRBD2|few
TGCAGCGTCGCGCCCTTGACTAGCGGGGGATCCGATACGCAGTATTTT
CSVAPLTSGGSDTQYF
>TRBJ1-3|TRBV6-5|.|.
TGTGCCAGCAGTTTTACAAAGTTCTCTGGAAACACCATATATTTT
CASSFTKFSGNTIYF
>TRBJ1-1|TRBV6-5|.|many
TGTGCCAGCAGTTACGCCGGGACCACTGAAGCTTTCTTT
CASSYAGTTEAFF
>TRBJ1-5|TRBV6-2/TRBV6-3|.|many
TGTGCCAGCAGAAACCGGGCGGACAGCAATCAGCCCCAGCATTTT
CASRNRADSNQPQHF
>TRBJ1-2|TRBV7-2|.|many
TGTGCCAGCAGCTCGGGACGGAACTATGGCTACACCTTC
CASSSGRNYGYTF